This entry describes one TCR beta chain. This sample is part of a study of shared clonotypes between healthy human individuals. Study at large: Researchers assigned three CD4 naive, three CD4 memory, two CD8 naive and one CD8 memory plate to each donor.

Only in-frame clones appear in the TCRdb table, and some are missing; sequencing was by immunoSEQ multiplex PCR. The sample has roughly 650,000 clones; approximately 96% are singletons. Naive CD8 cells lacked CD45RO and underwent positive selection for CCR7, leaving out terminally differentiated effector memory CD45RA+ cells. The TCR comes from a woman aged 30 to 39 in good health. Sequencing was done on a sample of naive CD8+ T cells sorted from blood.

CDR3 nucleotides: TGTGCCAGCAGTTTCTGGGGGACCACTGAAGCTTTCTTT. This sequence encodes CASSFWGTTEAFF. The rearrangement joins TRBV28 to TRBJ1-1; possible D gene TRBD1, 5 bases. Trimming shortened V by 3 bases and J by 4 bases, and 9 bases separated the two germline ends. The germline gives CDR1 MDHEN, CDR2 SYDVKM. The CDR3 extends over 13 amino acids.